This T cell receptor beta chain was retrieved from a study of OX40 agonist ivuxolimab in advanced cancers. Study background: Every 2 weeks, patients got intravenous ivuxolimab at one of six dose levels (0.01-10 mg/kg).

Assay used: immunoSEQ multiplex PCR; TCRdb lists only in-frame clones, some missing. Of roughly 62,000 clones listed, around 83% are singletons. This TCR was recovered from an adult with an advanced solid tumor such as melanoma, head and neck, liver or kidney cancer. The specimen comprised CD4+ or CD8+ T cells sorted from blood, sampled in a trial of the OX40 agonist ivuxolimab.

The DNA of the CDR3 is TGTGCCATCAGTGTGCTCGGCCAATCCTACGAGCAGTACTTC. Protein sequence: CAISVLGQSYEQYF. The rearrangement uses TRBV10-3 and TRBJ2-7; D is unresolved. Germline assignment: CDR1 ENHRY and CDR2 SYGVKD. Trimming cost V 4 bases and J 1 base, with 11 bases left between them. The CDR3 covers 14 residues.